The rows below give T cell receptor beta chains drawn from one sample of a study of shared clonotypes between healthy human individuals. Profiled with immunoSEQ multiplex PCR; TCRdb holds only in-frame clones, not every one. The table records about 2,500,000 clones, approximately 94% of them present only once. The sequencing input was naive CD4+ T cells sorted from blood. These receptors were collected from a young man in good health. Each CDR3 is given with its conserved first and last residue. A D gene is named only where the DNA matches it firmly. Rows may omit the clone size; those that give it use once, few, many or a size class.

v_call	j_call	d_call	clone_size	cdr3_nt	cdr3_aa
TRBV7-2	TRBJ1-1	.	few	TGTGCCAGCAGCTTGTACTGGAACACTGAAGCTTTCTTT	CASSLYWNTEAFF
TRBV2	TRBJ1-1	TRBD1	.	TGTGCCAGCAGTGATACGGGACAGACCGCGAACACTGAAGCTTTCTTT	CASSDTGQTANTEAFF
TRBV5-4	TRBJ1-3	.	.	TGTGCCAGCAGCCTCGGGGGGGCCACGAGGGACACCATATATTTT	CASSLGGATRDTIYF
TRBV5-8	TRBJ1-6	.	.	TGTGCCAGCAGCCATGGGGACGGAAACTATAATTCACCCCTCCACTTT	CASSHGDGNYNSPLHF
TRBV27	TRBJ1-6	TRBD1	once	TGTGCCAGCAGTTTACGACGGGACAGATTCTCCTATAATTCACCCCTCCACTTT	CASSLRRDRFSYNSPLHF
TRBV11-2	TRBJ2-2	TRBD2	.	TGTGCCAGCAGCACCCGGACTAGCGGGGGGGTATGGGCCGGGGAGCTGTTTTTT	CASSTRTSGGVWAGELFF
TRBV29-1	TRBJ2-1	TRBD1	once	TGCAGCGTCGACAGGGCTGGGTACAATGAGCAGTTCTTC	CSVDRAGYNEQFF
TRBV19	TRBJ2-7	.	.	TGTGCCAGTAGTACATCCACAGGGATCCCCTACGAGCAGTACTTC	CASSTSTGIPYEQYF
TRBV6-5	TRBJ2-3	TRBD2	.	TGTGCCAGCGCCAGGGGCGGGAGGGGCACAGATACGCAGTATTTT	CASARGGRGTDTQYF
TRBV15	TRBJ2-6	.	.	TGTGCCACGAAAGCTAACCCCAATCCCTCTGGGGCCAACGTCCTGACTTTC	CATKANPNPSGANVLTF
TRBV7-7	TRBJ2-1	TRBD2	.	TGTGCTAGCAGCTTAGAAGCGGGAGGCCACAATGAGCAGTTCTTC	CASSLEAGGHNEQFF
TRBV14	TRBJ1-1	TRBD1	.	TGTGCCAGCAGCCACTGGGACAGGGGCAAAGGCAACACTGAAGCTTTCTTT	CASSHWDRGKGNTEAFF
TRBV11-3	TRBJ2-2	.	.	TGTGCCAGCGGGACAACGAACACCGGGGAGCTGTTTTTT	CASGTTNTGELFF
TRBV6-4	TRBJ2-3	.	.	TGTGCCAGCAGTGACCAACCGTTGGGCACAGATACGCAGTATTTT	CASSDQPLGTDTQYF
TRBV28	TRBJ1-4	.	once	TGTGCCAGCAGTCCTGTCCGGGGGGATGAAAAACTGTTTTTT	CASSPVRGDEKLFF
TRBV7-2	TRBJ2-3	TRBD2	.	TGTGCCAGCAGCCTAATACCGGGAGGGGCGGGGCCAGATACGCAGTATTTT	CASSLIPGGAGPDTQYF